The present TCR beta chain was sequenced within a study of monozygotic twins with inflammatory bowel disease. Overall study findings and caveats: Patient repertoire variability may have increased through differing immunosuppressive treatments.

TCRdb re-called the 5' RACE reads and gives one entry per CDR3 protein, without DNA. This sample's clone table lists 150,000 to 200,000 distinct CDR3 sequences. For this clonotype: Its antigen remains unidentified.

The germline gives CDR1 SGHRS, CDR2 YFSETQ. The CDR3 extends over 15 amino acids. This clonotype was obtained from a human donor with ulcerative colitis or Crohn's disease, or a healthy co-twin of an affected twin (not recorded which). The sequenced sample was blood. This sequence joins TRBV5-1 and TRBJ2-2; TCRdb proposes TRBD2, but this gene call is untestable without DNA. CDR3 region: CASSTGLLNTGELFF.